Below, 20 T cell receptor beta chains from the same sample are listed, as sequenced in a study of T cells in tumors after PD-1 blockade. The assay was immunoSEQ multiplex PCR, and TCRdb's table has in-frame clones only and misses some. The table has around 34,000 clones, roughly 73% seen once. The sequencing here drew on PBMCs, taken after anti-PD-1 treatment. The source is a human donor with basal cell carcinoma.

This clone was seen just once. The genes are TRBV9 and TRBJ2-1; 9 bases are shared with TRBD2. Germline V gives CDR1 SGDLS, CDR2 YYNGEE. The trim removed 0 bases at V and 3 bases at J, leaving 4 bases unmatched. The length of the CDR3 is 16 residues. This CDR3 is CASSVGGGAVYNEQFF. The CDR3 DNA reads TGTGCCAGCAGCGTAGGCGGGGGGGCGGTCTACAATGAGCAGTTCTTC. Full variable domain (outside the CDR3, taken from reference TRBV9 and TRBJ2-1): DSGVTQTPKHLITATGQRVTLRCSPRSGDLSVYWYQQSLDQGLQFLIQYYNGEERAKGNILERFSAQQFPDLHSELNLSSLELGDSALYFCASSVGGGAVYNEQFFGPGTRLTVL.

This clone was counted many times. This sequence joins TRBV30 and TRBJ2-2, with D uncertain. The CDR3 has 14 amino acids. Germline CDR1 GTSNPN, CDR2 SVGIG (reference sequence). Trimming left V 2 bases short and J 0 bases short, with 7 bases between. As DNA, the CDR3 is TGTGCCTGGAGTCGGCTAGCGAACACCGGGGAGCTGTTTTTT. Translating it yields CAWSRLANTGELFF. Supplemented by reference TRBV30 and TRBJ2-2, the full variable domain reads SQTIHQWPATLVQPVGSPLSLECTVEGTSNPNLYWYRQAAGRGLQLLFYSVGIGQISSEVPQNLSASRPQDRQFILSSKKLLLSDSGFYLCAWSRLANTGELFFGEGSRLTVL.

The chain carries TRBV29-1 and TRBJ2-1; D remains ambiguous. CDR1 is SQVTM, CDR2 ANQGSEA, per germline. The CDR3 consists of 13 residues. V lost 3 bases to trimming and J lost 7 bases, with 13 bases between them. CDR3 loop: CSVELRAENEQFF. In DNA form, the CDR3 reads TGCAGCGTTGAGCTCCGCGCCGAGAATGAGCAGTTCTTC.

CDR3 amino acids: CASSLRGGSPNTEAFF. Written as DNA, the CDR3 is TGTGCCAGCAGCCTCAGAGGTGGCAGCCCGAACACTGAAGCTTTCTTT. The rearrangement links TRBV5-8 to TRBJ1-1; D is unclear. The V end lost 4 bases, the J end lost 1 base, and 17 bases lay between the germline ends. This CDR3 is 16 amino acids long. CDR1 and CDR2 (germline): SGHTS, YDEGEE. The entire variable domain, with the rest obtained from reference TRBV5-8 and TRBJ1-1, is as follows: EAGVTQSPTHLIKTRGQQATLRCSPISGHTSVYWYQQALGLGLQFLLWYDEGEERNRGNFPPRFSGRQFPNYSSELNVNALELEDSALYLCASSLRGGSPNTEAFFGQGTRLTVV.

The V and J genes are TRBV30 and TRBJ1-2; 7 nucleotides align to TRBD1. Trimming at V came to 2 bases and at J to 7 bases, leaving 7 bases not matched to a gene. Germline CDR1 reads GTSNPN; CDR2 reads SVGIG (reference sequence). The CDR3 runs to 13 residues. The DNA of the CDR3 is TGTGCCTGGAGTCCAGGGGGATATCGTGGCTACACCTTC. It encodes CAWSPGGYRGYTF. The full variable domain, its missing parts supplied by reference TRBV30 and TRBJ1-2, is SQTIHQWPATLVQPVGSPLSLECTVEGTSNPNLYWYRQAAGRGLQLLFYSVGIGQISSEVPQNLSASRPQDRQFILSSKKLLLSDSGFYLCAWSPGGYRGYTFGSGTRLTVV.

The chain has TRBV5-4 and TRBJ1-1; D unresolved. This CDR3 comprises 14 residues. Germline V CDR1 and CDR2: SGHNT, YYREEE (reference sequence). Trimming took 1 base from V and 1 from J, leaving 8 bases between them. The CDR3 nucleotides read TGTGCCAGCAGCTTGAGTCTTTCGAACACTGAAGCTTTCTTT. Translated, it gives CASSLSLSNTEAFF.

A word on this clone: This sample includes further DNA sequences coding for the same CDR3. The chain joins TRBV3-1 (or the pseudogene TRBV3-2) to TRBJ2-3; D gene unclear. The CDR3 has 12 amino acids. V was trimmed by 2 bases and J by 5 bases, leaving 5 bases between them. Germline V gene sequence: CDR1 LGHDT, CDR2 YNNKEL (reference sequence). CDR3 sequence reads: CASSQFGDTQYF. The CDR3 nucleotides are TGTGCCAGCAGCCAATTCGGAGATACGCAGTATTTT.

This clone was seen a few times. CDR3 region: CASSAEITGVEAFF. As DNA, the CDR3 is TGCGCCAGCAGCGCCGAAATTACAGGGGTTGAAGCTTTCTTT. The chain recombines TRBV5-1 with TRBJ1-1, with TRBD1 matching over 7 bases. The germline CDR1 and CDR2 sequences are SGHRS and YFSETQ. CDR3 length: 14 residues. V was pared by 4 bases and J by 7 bases, with 10 bases of the junction left unmatched.

The V and J genes are TRBV7-2 and TRBJ2-1; 11 nucleotides match TRBD2. This CDR3 is built from 15 residues. Germline lookup yields CDR1 SGHTA and CDR2 FQGNSA. V gave up 3 bases and J gave up 6 bases; unmatched junction bases: 4. CDR3 loop: CASSFLAGGRNEQFF. The CDR3 bases are TGTGCCAGCAGCTTTCTAGCGGGAGGACGCAATGAGCAGTTCTTC.

This chain links TRBV6-2 or TRBV6-3 with TRBJ2-3, with D possibly TRBD1 on 6 matching bases. Germline assignment: CDR1 MNHEY and CDR2 SVGEGT. This CDR3 spans 19 amino acids. V shed 2 bases and J shed 4 bases, with 25 bases lying between them. This CDR3 is CASSYVGRLTRGGADTQYF. CDR3 nucleotides: TGTGCCAGCAGTTACGTCGGACGACTGACAAGAGGGGGTGCAGATACGCAGTATTTT.

V usage is TRBV3-1 (or the pseudogene TRBV3-2) and J usage is TRBJ1-1; the D gene is possibly TRBD1 (6 bases). The CDR3 is 15 amino acids. Looked up from germline, CDR1 is LGHDT and CDR2 is YNNKEL (reference sequence). V shed 5 bases and J shed 4 bases, with 17 bases lying between them. CDR3 in amino acids: CASSKPGAGGTEAFF. The CDR3 DNA follows: TGTGCCAGCAGCAAACCGGGGGCGGGAGGCACTGAAGCTTTCTTT.

This clone was counted a few times. The chain employs TRBV12-5 and TRBJ1-5, with no clear D. Germline V gene lookup returns CDR1 LGHNT and CDR2 FRNRAP. The CDR3 has 12 amino acids. The V gene lost 0 bases and the J gene lost 5 bases, with 2 bases spanning the gap. The CDR3 region has the DNA TGTGCTAGTGGTTTGGTACATCAGCCCCAGCATTTT. This sequence encodes CASGLVHQPQHF.

The CDR3 spells CAISDSGSSYNEQFF. The CDR3 coding sequence is TGTGCCATCAGTGACAGTGGTAGCTCCTACAATGAGCAGTTCTTC. V gene TRBV10-3 combines with J gene TRBJ2-1; D gene unclear. The V and J ends lost 3 bases and 0 bases respectively, with 9 bases between them. Germline V lookup: CDR1 ENHRY, CDR2 SYGVKD. The CDR3 runs 15 residues.

The J gene is TRBJ2-2, the V gene TRBV6-2 or TRBV6-3; 9 nucleotides agree with TRBD1. CDR3 length: 16 amino acids. V dropped 5 bases and J dropped 5; count of bases not matched to a gene: 9. The V gene's germline CDR1 is MNHEY and CDR2 SVGEGT. The CDR3, as DNA: TGTGCCAGCAGTACTCGACAGGGGGTCGGAACCGGGGAGCTGTTTTTT. This encodes CASSTRQGVGTGELFF.

This sequence joins TRBV12-2 and TRBJ1-5. TRBV12-2 is tagged as a pseudogene. The CDR3 is made up of 15 amino acids. DNA of the CDR3: TGTGCAAGTCGCTGCCTAGGACGGTCCAATCAGCCCCAGCATTTT. This sequence encodes CASRCLGRSNQPQHF.

This clone was seen a few times. J is TRBJ2-5 and V is TRBV30; D is unresolved. The V end lost 1 base, the J end lost 4 bases, and 10 bases lay between the germline ends. Germline loops: CDR1 GTSNPN, CDR2 SVGIG (reference sequence). The CDR3 contains 13 residues. The CDR3 sequence: CAWSASRRETQYF. The CDR3 bases are TGTGCCTGGAGTGCCTCCCGGCGAGAGACCCAGTACTTC.

This clone was found a few times. This chain uses TRBV5-5 with TRBJ2-7; 12 nucleotides agree with TRBD2. The length of the CDR3 is 14 residues. Losses at the gene ends were 5 bases for V and 2 bases for J; bases not matched to a gene: 2. From germline, CDR1 is SGHKS and CDR2 YYEKEE (reference sequence). CDR3 region: CASRPSGRAYEQYF. In nucleotides, the CDR3 is TGTGCCAGCAGGCCTAGCGGGAGGGCCTACGAGCAGTACTTC. Looking up the rest from reference TRBV5-5 and TRBJ2-7 gives the full variable domain: DAGVTQSPTHLIKTRGQQVTLRCSPISGHKSVSWYQQVLGQGPQFIFQYYEKEERGRGNFPDRFSARQFPNYSSELNVNALLLGDSALYLCASRPSGRAYEQYFGPGTRLTVT.

V usage is TRBV20-1 and J usage is TRBJ2-4, with 9 bases fitting TRBD1. The CDR3 loop spans 11 amino acids. CDR1 and CDR2 (germline): DFQATT, SNEGSKA (reference sequence). As DNA, the CDR3 is TGCAGCGAGACAGGGGGAGACATTCAGTACTTC. Protein sequence: CSETGGDIQYF.

This clone was picked up a small number of times. The chain uses TRBV4-1 and TRBJ2-1, with a tentative D call TRBD2 (6 bases). Germline V CDR1 and CDR2: MGHRA, YSYEKL. The length of the CDR3 is 17 residues. V shed 0 bases and J shed 4 bases, with 16 bases lying between them. The CDR3 DNA follows: TGCGCCAGCAGCCAAGACACTTCCGCGGGACCGTACAATGAGCAGTTCTTC. It yields the protein CASSQDTSAGPYNEQFF.

The chain combines TRBV2 with TRBJ1-2, with D perhaps TRBD1 (5 bases). V lost 2 bases and J 6 bases, leaving 16 bases between the germline ends. This CDR3 is 15 amino acids long. In germline, CDR1 is SNHLY, CDR2 FYNNEI. The CDR3 loop reads CASSEQLGTGNGYTF. The CDR3 DNA is TGTGCCAGCAGTGAACAATTAGGGACGGGCAATGGCTACACCTTC.